A selection of T cell receptor beta chains follows, all from one sample in a study of T-cell memory formation after mild COVID-19. Each CDR3 protein gets one entry after TCRdb re-called the 5' RACE reads with MiXCR. The sample lists just over 400,000 distinct CDR3 sequences, 23% occurring once. Sequenced input: PBMCs or a T cell subset sorted from them (not recorded which). All receptors come from an adult woman who had mild COVID-19 (a few samples of this study predate the infection). Cell type and time point are not known. CDR3s include the opening cysteine and the closing phenylalanine or tryptophan. A D gene is named only where the DNA matches it firmly. Some rows have no size entry. The others give once, few or many, or a class for an expanded clone.

- TRBJ2-3 TRBV7-9 - CASSLEGRISTDTQYF TGTGCCAGCAGCTTAGAGGGCAGAATTAGCACAGATACGCAGTATTTT
many TRBJ2-3 TRBV6-6 - CAGGSSDTQYF TGTGCCGGGGGGAGTTCCGATACGCAGTATTTT
few TRBJ2-1 TRBV9 - CASSVAKTQAGYEQFF TGTGCCAGCAGCGTAGCCAAGACACAAGCGGGCTATGAGCAGTTCTTC
- TRBJ1-1 TRBV15 - CATSRDDPVVRTEAFF TGTGCCACCAGCAGAGATGATCCAGTGGTAAGGACTGAAGCTTTCTTT
few TRBJ1-4 TRBV9 - CASSAGDLAITLEKLFF TGTGCCAGCAGCGCCGGGGACTTGGCGATTACCTTAGAAAAACTGTTTTTT
- TRBJ2-1 TRBV20-1 TRBD2 CSARDWGGSYNEQFF TGCAGTGCTAGAGATTGGGGGGGCTCCTACAATGAGCAGTTCTTC
few TRBJ2-3 TRBV6-2/TRBV6-3 - CASNYGGGPDTQYF TGTGCCAGCAACTACGGGGGAGGACCAGATACGCAGTATTTT
few TRBJ1-4 TRBV12-3/TRBV12-4 - CASSLRGGNEKLFF TGTGCCAGCAGTTTACGAGGGGGGAATGAAAAACTGTTTTTT
many TRBJ2-1 TRBV5-8 - CASSLSVGGTYNEQFF TGTGCCAGCAGCTTGTCTGTGGGAGGAACCTACAATGAGCAGTTCTTC
- TRBJ2-7 TRBV20-1 - CSARQGGGYEQYF TGCAGTGCTAGACAGGGAGGGGGCTACGAGCAGTACTTC
- TRBJ1-5 TRBV7-8 TRBD1 CASSQESGTGNQPQHF TGTGCCAGCAGCCAAGAATCCGGGACAGGGAATCAGCCCCAGCATTTT
few TRBJ1-1 TRBV12-3/TRBV12-4 - CASMVRGQRNTEAFF TGTGCCAGCATGGTCAGGGGTCAGCGGAACACTGAAGCTTTCTTT
few TRBJ2-3 TRBV15 - CATSRDPPTSSTDTQYF TGTGCCACCAGCAGAGATCCCCCCACCTCTTCTACAGATACGCAGTATTTT
- TRBJ1-5 TRBV15 - CATSSRDTVYPQHF TGTGCCACCAGCTCCCGGGACACGGTCTACCCCCAGCATTTT
- TRBJ1-1 TRBV27 - CASSPFQRRGLLMNTEAFF TGTGCCAGCAGTCCATTCCAACGCCGGGGCTTACTAATGAACACTGAAGCTTTCTTT
few TRBJ2-1 TRBV24-1 - CATSPFGDVANEQFF TGTGCCACCAGTCCCTTCGGAGACGTAGCCAATGAGCAGTTCTTC
few TRBJ1-1 TRBV12-3/TRBV12-4 TRBD1 CASSLESFFVLDRRNTEAFF TGTGCCAGCAGTTTAGAATCATTCTTCGTCTTGGACAGGAGGAACACTGAAGCTTTCTTT
- TRBJ2-7 TRBV20-1 TRBD2 CSARTSGRYEQYF TGCAGTGCTAGGACTAGCGGGCGCTACGAGCAGTACTTC
- TRBJ2-1 TRBV7-9 TRBD1 CASSPPTGKAYNEQFF TGTGCCAGCAGCCCACCGACAGGGAAGGCCTACAATGAGCAGTTCTTC
- TRBJ1-4 TRBV2 - CASSESGLREKLFF TGTGCCAGCAGTGAATCAGGGTTGCGTGAAAAACTGTTTTTT
- TRBJ2-2 TRBV27 TRBD1 CASGQGRNTGELFF TGTGCCAGCGGACAGGGGAGGAACACCGGGGAGCTGTTTTTT
few TRBJ2-1 TRBV7-3 - CASSPTGREQFF TGTGCCAGCAGCCCTACGGGGCGTGAGCAGTTCTTC
few TRBJ1-4 TRBV15 TRBD1 CATSRAGTVRTNEKLFF TGTGCCACCAGCAGAGCAGGGACAGTCAGAACTAATGAAAAACTGTTTTTT